The clone carrying this T cell receptor (beta chain) was recorded a few times. As yet, its antigen is unknown. This sample was taken from a study of human T cells and chemical hapten exposure. Study-wide points: Because they had alopecia, donors may respond immunologically unlike healthy people.

Via MiXCR, TCRdb re-called the RACE reads, giving one row per CDR3 protein. This sample has 250,000 to 300,000 distinct CDR3 sequences, with 7.5% to 9% found just once. The germline CDR1 and CDR2 sequences are DFQATT and SNEGSKA (reference sequence). This CDR3 has 15 amino acids. Trimming removed 3 bases at V and 4 bases at J, with 13 bases between. The sample's time point: pre-sensitization, week 0. Treatment meaning: therapeutic diphenylcyclopropenone sensitization with weekly scalp DPC. The chain links TRBV20-1 to TRBJ1-6; possible D gene TRBD1, 5 bases. Sample: whole blood, taken in connection with sensitization to the hapten diphenylcyclopropenone (DPC). The clonotype comes from a man between 18 and 35 years old with alopecia areata. Some clones in this sample may be carry-over from other donors' samples. The CDR3 DNA follows: TGCAGTGCTAGTTTGGGGGAAACTTATAATTCACCCCTCCACTTT. This encodes CSASLGETYNSPLHF.